The sequence of this T cell receptor (beta chain) was determined in a study of shared clonotypes between healthy human individuals. In the study's own analysis: Filtering differed since immunoSEQ provided only junctions, with no quality scores. Sequenced by immunoSEQ multiplex PCR; TCRdb stores in-frame clones only, minus some. V and J calls and clone size come straight from that table; D and trimming were deduced from the DNA. The sample lists nearly 2 million clones, around 96% occurring once. Germline V lookup: CDR1 MNHEY, CDR2 SVGAGI. V was trimmed by 6 bases and J by 7 bases, leaving 15 bases between them. CDR3 size: 13 residues. The naive CD8 subset, CD45RO-negative cells positively selected for CCR7, excluded terminally differentiated effector memory CD45RA+ cells. This clone was counted only a few times. The antigen is not known. Study observations and caveats: With a handful of donors compared, 4% to 5.5% of naive CD4 clonotypes were shared. It was only blood that was sampled, and tissue repertoires likely differ. The generation probabilities recorded for non-shared clonotypes fell below those of clonotypes shared by all four donors.

This clonotype was obtained from a young man in good health. This chain joins TRBV6-5 and TRBJ1-2; D is perhaps TRBD1 (5 bases). The sample was naive CD8+ T cells sorted from blood. The CDR3, as DNA: TGTGCCAGCAGGGCCGCCGGGGCTGGTGGCTACACCTTC. It is translated as CASRAAGAGGYTF.